The present entry profiles one TCR beta chain with its context. The sample comes from a study of cytomegalovirus exposure and HLA in healthy donors. TCRdb's table, derived via immunoSEQ multiplex PCR, lists solely in-frame clones and lacks some. The table shows 130,000 or so clones, with 70% to 90% occurring only once. This receptor was obtained from a woman in her thirties in good health and CMV-seropositive. Sequencing was performed on PBMCs.

The CDR3 sequence is CASSVRGREGGYGYTF. CDR3 nucleotide sequence: TGTGCCAGCAGCGTAAGGGGCAGGGAAGGGGGCTATGGCTACACCTTC. The V and J genes are TRBV7-2 and TRBJ1-2; possible D gene TRBD1, 6 bases. V lost 5 bases, J lost 4 bases, and 20 bases lay in between. Per germline, CDR1 SGHTA and CDR2 FQGNSA. CDR3 length: 16 residues.